Listed here are 23 T cell receptor beta chains from one sample, sequenced in a study of blood T cell repertoires in COVID-19. Method: immunoSEQ multiplex PCR; TCRdb's copy keeps in-frame clones and lacks some. The sample has 250,000 to 350,000 clones, about 89% seen once; the top ten hold around 2%. The sequenced material came from peripheral blood. These receptors were obtained from a young woman with COVID-19, enrolled during active disease.

V is TRBV5-1 and J is TRBJ2-5, with 7 bases aligning to TRBD2. This CDR3 contains 16 residues. Trimming removed 0 bases from V and 0 bases from J; junction bases left unmatched: 5. Germline-derived CDR1 and CDR2 are SGHRS and YFSETQ. CDR3 nucleotides: TGCGCCAGCAGCTTGGGGGGTAGCGGGTACCAAGAGACCCAGTACTTC. It translates to CASSLGGSGYQETQYF.

V usage is TRBV13 and J usage is TRBJ1-4; perhaps TRBD1 as D (6 bases). The CDR3 contains 16 residues. V was cut by 0 bases and J by 4 bases, with 12 bases left in between. Germline loops: CDR1 PRHDT, CDR2 FYEKMQ (reference sequence). The CDR3: CASSLGPTGLNEKLFF. The CDR3, as DNA: TGTGCCAGCAGCTTAGGTCCGACAGGCCTTAATGAAAAACTGTTTTTT.

CDR3 protein: CASSEPGTGNTEAFF. In nucleotides, the CDR3 is TGTGCCAGCAGTGAACCCGGGACAGGGAACACTGAAGCTTTCTTT. The chain has TRBV25-1 and TRBJ1-1, with 8 bases that match TRBD1. The CDR3 extends over 15 amino acids. In germline, CDR1 is MGHDK, CDR2 SYGVNS. Trimming took 2 bases from V and 1 from J; bases not matched to a gene: 3.

J is TRBJ2-1 and V is TRBV19, with 8 bases fitting TRBD1. Losses at the gene ends were 1 base for V and 4 bases for J; bases not matched to a gene: 3. This CDR3 is 15 amino acids long. Germline V CDR1 and CDR2: LNHDA, SQIVND (reference sequence). Written as DNA, the CDR3 is TGTGCCAGTAGTATAGCAGGGGGCGAATACAATGAGCAGTTCTTC. The encoded protein is CASSIAGGEYNEQFF.

The chain carries TRBV15 and TRBJ2-1; the match to TRBD2 covers 11 bases. The length of the CDR3 is 15 residues. V dropped 0 bases and J dropped 10; count of bases not matched to a gene: 5. Germline lookup yields CDR1 LNHNV and CDR2 YYDKDF (reference sequence). The CDR3 DNA sequence: TGTGCCACCAGCAGAGATACGACTAGCGGGGAAGAGCAGTTCTTC. Translation: CATSRDTTSGEEQFF.

J is TRBJ1-3 and V is TRBV4-1; D possibly corresponds to TRBD1 (5 bases). The CDR3 is made up of 13 amino acids. V dropped 3 bases and J dropped 2 bases, with 5 bases sitting between them. Per germline, CDR1 MGHRA and CDR2 YSYEKL. The CDR3, as DNA: TGCGCCAGCAGCCAGGGGCCTGGAAACACCATATATTTT. It yields the protein CASSQGPGNTIYF.

The chain is built from TRBV30 and TRBJ2-6, with 7 bases that match TRBD1. After removal of 0 bases from V and 2 bases from J, the junction contained 7 bases not matched to a gene. This CDR3 contains 17 residues. The germline CDR1 and CDR2 sequences are GTSNPN and SVGIG (reference sequence). The CDR3 bases are TGTGCCTGGAGTGTTTACAGGGGTCCTACTGGGGCCAACGTCCTGACTTTC. Residues: CAWSVYRGPTGANVLTF.

The V gene is TRBV14, the J gene TRBJ2-1; 10 bases are a match to TRBD2. Germline loops: CDR1 SGHDN, CDR2 FVKESK. The CDR3 runs 15 residues. V lost 1 base to trimming and J lost 9 bases; unmatched junction nucleotides: 6. The CDR3 nucleotides are TGTGCCAGCAGCCAAGTGCTAGCGGGAGCTGGTGAGCAGTTCTTC. Translating gives CASSQVLAGAGEQFF.

V usage is TRBV2 and J usage is TRBJ1-1; 7 nucleotides agree with TRBD1. Germline values: CDR1 SNHLY, CDR2 FYNNEI. The CDR3 sequence is 16 residues long. Germline trimming cut 6 bases from V and 0 bases from J; bases unmatched to any gene: 10. This CDR3 reads CASRRDRIDLNTEAFF. Here the CDR3 DNA reads TGTGCCAGCAGAAGGGACAGAATTGATCTGAACACTGAAGCTTTCTTT.

The chain couples TRBV9 to TRBJ2-5, with 8 nucleotides matching TRBD1. Germline CDR1 reads SGDLS; CDR2 reads YYNGEE. Trimming removed 4 bases from V and 0 bases from J; junction bases left unmatched: 2. This CDR3 has 14 residues. The CDR3 region is CASSMTGDQETQYF. CDR3 DNA sequence: TGTGCCAGCAGCATGACAGGGGACCAAGAGACCCAGTACTTC.

V and J are TRBV9 and TRBJ2-4; D is possibly TRBD2 (6 bases). Trimming shortened V by 0 bases and J by 7 bases, and 17 bases separated the two germline ends. The CDR3 runs to 16 residues. Germline loops: CDR1 SGDLS, CDR2 YYNGEE. The CDR3 bases are TGTGCCAGCAGCGTAGGGTTTTCAACGGGGGAGAACATTCAGTACTTC. Protein sequence: CASSVGFSTGENIQYF.

The chain combines TRBV30 with TRBJ1-1; D gene unclear. CDR1 is GTSNPN and CDR2 is SVGIG in the germline V gene (reference sequence). This CDR3 has 11 residues. V lost 0 bases to trimming and J lost 10 bases, with 9 bases between them. CDR3: CAWSVGGGAFF. CDR3 in DNA: TGTGCCTGGAGTGTTGGAGGCGGAGCTTTCTTT.

The V call is TRBV5-1, the J call TRBJ1-1, with D tentatively TRBD1 (6 bases). CDR1 and CDR2 from the germline V gene are SGHRS and YFSETQ. The CDR3 extends over 15 amino acids. Trimming removed 4 bases at V and 0 bases at J, with 13 bases between. The CDR3 nucleotides read TGCGCCAGCAGCATTTCGACAGGCATGAACACTGAAGCTTTCTTT. Encoded protein: CASSISTGMNTEAFF.

V gene TRBV19 combines with J gene TRBJ2-3; TRBD2 aligns across 8 bases. CDR3 length: 15 residues. The J segment lost 2 bases and the V segment lost 3 bases, leaving 4 bases of the junction unmatched. CDR1 LNHDA and CDR2 SQIVND come from the germline V gene (reference sequence). The CDR3 loop is CASSISAGVTDTQYF. The CDR3 DNA sequence: TGTGCCAGTAGTATCTCAGCGGGAGTCACAGATACGCAGTATTTT.

CDR3 sequence (DNA): TGTGCCAGCAGCGTTGTGCGTGGAAACACCATATATTTT. Its protein product is CASSVVRGNTIYF. This sequence joins TRBV7-2 and TRBJ1-3; D gene unclear. The V gene lost 5 bases and the J gene lost 3 bases, with 8 bases spanning the gap. This CDR3 is 13 amino acids long. Germline V CDR1 and CDR2: SGHTA, FQGNSA.

The V and J genes are TRBV12-3 or TRBV12-4 and TRBJ1-2, with D possibly matching TRBD1 (6 bases). Trimming stripped 5 bases from V and 7 bases from J, with 8 bases between. The CDR3 has 11 amino acids. As DNA, the CDR3 is TGTGCCAGCAGTCAGGGGTCTGGCTACACCTTC. Protein: CASSQGSGYTF.

V usage is TRBV28 and J usage is TRBJ1-1; TRBD1 matches at 8 bases. CDR1 is MDHEN and CDR2 is SYDVKM in the germline V gene. The CDR3 spans 14 residues. The ends lost 3 bases at V and 5 bases at J; junction bases unmatched: 5. CDR3 region: CASSLLQGGTEAFF. CDR3 bases: TGTGCCAGCAGTTTGTTACAGGGGGGAACTGAAGCTTTCTTT.

The chain joins TRBV14 to TRBJ2-3; TRBD2 aligns across 8 bases. The germline V gene encodes CDR1 SGHDN and CDR2 FVKESK. The CDR3 consists of 15 residues. V gave up 3 bases and J gave up 0 bases; unmatched junction bases: 2. The CDR3: CASSQVAGSTDTQYF. In nucleotides, the CDR3 is TGTGCCAGCAGCCAGGTAGCGGGGAGCACAGATACGCAGTATTTT. Variable domain in full (rest from reference TRBV14 and TRBJ2-3): EAGVTQFPSHSVIEKGQTVTLRCDPISGHDNLYWYRRVMGKEIKFLLHFVKESKQDESGMPNNRFLAERTGGTYSTLKVQPAELEDSGVYFCASSQVAGSTDTQYFGPGTRLTVL.

The rearrangement joins TRBV5-4 to TRBJ1-4; D is perhaps TRBD1 (5 bases). The germline V gene encodes CDR1 SGHNT and CDR2 YYREEE (reference sequence). Trimming removed 5 bases from V and 5 bases from J, with 13 bases in between. The CDR3 runs to 14 residues. For the CDR3, the DNA is TGTGCCAGCAGAAAGGACATGGGGAATGAAAAACTGTTTTTT. Amino acid sequence: CASRKDMGNEKLFF.

The V call is TRBV19, the J call TRBJ2-5; 10 positions match TRBD1. The germline V gene has CDR1 LNHDA and CDR2 SQIVND (reference sequence). J gave up 4 bases and V 5 bases, and 4 bases lay outside the gene matches. This CDR3 has 14 amino acids. CDR3 protein: CASSGTGVGETQYF. Written as DNA, the CDR3 is TGTGCCAGTAGTGGGACAGGGGTGGGAGAGACCCAGTACTTC.

The chain uses TRBV7-9 and TRBJ1-3; D ambiguous. Germline CDR1 and CDR2: SEHNR and FQNEAQ (reference sequence). The CDR3 covers 14 residues. V was cut by 11 bases and J by 0 bases, with 14 bases left in between. The CDR3 is CAYGHDFSGNTIYF. The CDR3 DNA is TGTGCCTACGGCCACGACTTCTCTGGAAACACCATATATTTT.

The CDR3 loop reads CASSLTGRDNTEAFF. CDR3 DNA: TGTGCCAGCAGCTTAACGGGGAGGGATAACACTGAAGCTTTCTTT. The chain links TRBV11-3 to TRBJ1-1; D uncertain. Trimming left V 2 bases short and J 2 bases short, with 12 bases between. Germline values: CDR1 SGHNT, CDR2 YENEEA. The CDR3 extends over 15 amino acids.

J is TRBJ2-1 and V is TRBV29-1; 11 positions agree with TRBD1. The CDR3 has 15 amino acids. The germline V gene encodes CDR1 SQVTM and CDR2 ANQGSEA. V was clipped by 3 bases and J by 8 bases; unmatched bases: 9. CDR3 in DNA: TGCAGCGTTGACACGGACAGGGGGCTTGGCTATGAGCAGTTCTTC. Its protein product is CSVDTDRGLGYEQFF.